The sequence of this TCR beta chain was determined in a study of T cell clonality in common variable immunodeficiency. This clone has ten or more counts. TCRdb's copy holds only in-frame clones and misses some; the assay was immunoSEQ multiplex PCR. This sample carries over 40,000 clones, none of them present only once. The sequence came from a person between 18 and 69 years old in good health. The sample consisted of peripheral blood mononuclear cells.

The CDR3: CASSHLSAGGVLTYEQYF. Partial CDR3 DNA: TGTGCCAGCAGCCATTTAAGTGCCGGAGGGGTTCTGACTTACGAG. This sequence joins TRBV4-2 and TRBJ2-7; maybe TRBD2 (6 bases). The read ends 3 residues early relative to the CDR3; the germline J gene fills the gap. The CDR3 is 18 amino acids. The V end lost 3 bases, the J end lost 4 bases, and 25 bases lay between the germline ends. Germline assignment: CDR1 LGHNA and CDR2 YNFKEQ.